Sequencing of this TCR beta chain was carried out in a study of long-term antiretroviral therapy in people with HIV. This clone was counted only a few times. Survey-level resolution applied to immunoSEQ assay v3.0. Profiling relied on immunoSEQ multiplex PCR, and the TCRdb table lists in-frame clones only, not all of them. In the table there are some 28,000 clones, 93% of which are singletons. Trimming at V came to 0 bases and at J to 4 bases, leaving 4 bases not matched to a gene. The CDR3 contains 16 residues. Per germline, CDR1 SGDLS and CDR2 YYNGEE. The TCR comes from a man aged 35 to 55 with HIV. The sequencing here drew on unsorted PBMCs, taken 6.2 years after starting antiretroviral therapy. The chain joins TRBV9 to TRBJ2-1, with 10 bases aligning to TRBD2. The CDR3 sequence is CASSVEGAGGYNEQFF. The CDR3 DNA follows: TGTGCCAGCAGCGTAGAGGGAGCGGGGGGGTACAATGAGCAGTTCTTC.